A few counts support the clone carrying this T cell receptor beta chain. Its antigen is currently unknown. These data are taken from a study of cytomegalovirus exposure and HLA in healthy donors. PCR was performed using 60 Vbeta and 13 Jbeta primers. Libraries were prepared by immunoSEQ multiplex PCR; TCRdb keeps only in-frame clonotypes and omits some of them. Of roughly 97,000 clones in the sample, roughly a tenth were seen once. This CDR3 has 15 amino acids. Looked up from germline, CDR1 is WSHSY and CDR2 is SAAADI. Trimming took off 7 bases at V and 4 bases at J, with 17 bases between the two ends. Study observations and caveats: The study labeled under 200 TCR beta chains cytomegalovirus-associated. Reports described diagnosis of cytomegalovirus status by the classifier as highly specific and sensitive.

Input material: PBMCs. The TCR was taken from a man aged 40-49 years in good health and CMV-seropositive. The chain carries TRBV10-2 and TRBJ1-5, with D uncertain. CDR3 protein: CASTPGGTRNQPQHF. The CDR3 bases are TGCGCCAGCACCCCTGGTGGCACCAGAAATCAGCCCCAGCATTTT.